This T cell receptor beta chain was documented in a study of T cell repertoires in cytomegalovirus infection (dated by TCRdb to about 2019). At the level of the whole study: The HLA type of each donor mattered for the analysis, because public TCR beta signatures pointed to carriage of CMV infection along with the matching HLA type.

Overall results and qualifications from the work: Cumulative frequency of public TCR beta family members discriminated carriers of CMV infection plus the relevant HLA type in this cohort and an independent roughly 330-donor cohort. In the ex vivo response, HLA-C-restricted CMV-specific TCR beta clonotypes were dominant, and in two of eight donors the single most frequent clonotype came from this HLA-C-restricted group.

In its sample, this clonotype was seen a few times. The antigen it recognizes is unknown. Qualities for individual bases were not recorded, and no much larger clone is one base off. TCRdb lists the instrument as Illumina HiSeq 1500. TCRdb's own reprocessing of the public reads used fastp at Q25 and MiXCR and kept productive beta chains. Each CDR3 protein appears once, grouped with its most common genes and DNA. Counted in this sample were some 300,000 distinct CDR3 sequences; about a sixth of them appeared once. The ten largest make up more than 10% of the sample. Compared with germline, V lacks 4 bases and J lacks 5 bases; bases without a gene match: 6. The germline V gene (reference sequence) yields DFQATT for CDR1 and SNEGSKA for CDR2. Its CDR3 holds 13 amino acids, cysteine through phenylalanine. The read is trimmed to its CDR3 DNA, 39 bases read in frame from base 1.

This clonotype originated in a human donor in good health (CMV status not recorded). Some clones in this sample may be carry-over from other donors' samples. The rearrangement combines TRBV20-1 with TRBJ2-5; TRBD2 matches 8 bases in the middle. Sequencing was done on a sample of PBMCs. At the DNA level, the sequence is TGCAGTGCTAAGGCGGGGGGCCGGGAGACCCAGTACTTC. It translates as CSAKAGGRETQYF.